The 5 T cell receptor beta chains listed next were all sequenced from one sample in a study of OX40 agonist ivuxolimab in advanced cancers. Profiling relied on immunoSEQ multiplex PCR, and the TCRdb table lists in-frame clones only, not all of them. The sample records 77,000 or so clones, more than 80% being singletons. This material consisted of CD4+ or CD8+ T cells sorted from blood, taken in a trial of the OX40 agonist ivuxolimab. Receptors originate from an adult with an advanced solid tumor such as melanoma, head and neck, liver or kidney cancer.

V and J are TRBV28 and TRBJ2-7; 8 nucleotides align to TRBD2. The CDR3 contains 18 residues. Germline V gene lookup returns CDR1 MDHEN and CDR2 SYDVKM. The V gene end was trimmed by 5 bases and the J gene end by 5 bases; junction bases not matched to a gene: 20. The CDR3 DNA reads TGTGCCAGCAGTCCAACCGAGGGACATAGCGGGAAGACCCACGAGCAGTACTTC. This encodes CASSPTEGHSGKTHEQYF.

This clone has a handful of counts. This chain joins TRBV5-5 and TRBJ2-5; no definite D call. Germline lookup yields CDR1 SGHKS and CDR2 YYEKEE (reference sequence). Trimming took 1 base from V and 1 from J, leaving 5 bases between them. The CDR3 length is 13 residues. In DNA, the CDR3 is TGTGCCAGCAGCTTGCGACCCCAAGAGACCCAGTACTTC. This codes for CASSLRPQETQYF. The full variable domain, completed using reference TRBV5-5 and TRBJ2-5, is DAGVTQSPTHLIKTRGQQVTLRCSPISGHKSVSWYQQVLGQGPQFIFQYYEKEERGRGNFPDRFSARQFPNYSSELNVNALLLGDSALYLCASSLRPQETQYFGPGTRLLVL.

The V call is TRBV28, the J call TRBJ2-1; TRBD1 matches at 12 bases. This CDR3 contains 18 residues. Trimming at V came to 5 bases and at J to 4 bases, leaving 12 bases not matched to a gene. Germline-derived CDR1 and CDR2 are MDHEN and SYDVKM. For the CDR3, the DNA is TGTGCCAGCAGTCCACATGGGGACAGGGGGCTCTCATACAATGAGCAGTTCTTC. Residues: CASSPHGDRGLSYNEQFF. Full variable domain (remainder filled in from reference TRBV28 and TRBJ2-1): DVKVTQSSRYLVKRTGEKVFLECVQDMDHENMFWYRQDPGLGLRLIYFSYDVKMKEKGDIPEGYSVSREKKERFSLILESASTNQTSMYLCASSPHGDRGLSYNEQFFGPGTRLTVL.

The chain links TRBV10-3 to TRBJ2-1; no reliable D call. Germline V gives CDR1 ENHRY, CDR2 SYGVKD. There are 12 residues in the CDR3. V lost 4 bases and J lost 4, with 5 bases in between. The CDR3 DNA is TGTGCCATCAGTGGTCAGTACAATGAGCAGTTCTTC. Protein sequence: CAISGQYNEQFF.

The chain recombines TRBV20-1 with TRBJ2-5, with D perhaps TRBD1 or TRBD2 (6 bases each). CDR3 size: 11 residues. Per the germline V gene, CDR1 is DFQATT and CDR2 is SNEGSKA (reference sequence). Trimming removed 6 bases at V and 4 bases at J, with 9 bases between. DNA for the CDR3: TGCAGTGCGGAGGGGGGAGAGACCCAGTACTTC. Residues: CSAEGGETQYF.